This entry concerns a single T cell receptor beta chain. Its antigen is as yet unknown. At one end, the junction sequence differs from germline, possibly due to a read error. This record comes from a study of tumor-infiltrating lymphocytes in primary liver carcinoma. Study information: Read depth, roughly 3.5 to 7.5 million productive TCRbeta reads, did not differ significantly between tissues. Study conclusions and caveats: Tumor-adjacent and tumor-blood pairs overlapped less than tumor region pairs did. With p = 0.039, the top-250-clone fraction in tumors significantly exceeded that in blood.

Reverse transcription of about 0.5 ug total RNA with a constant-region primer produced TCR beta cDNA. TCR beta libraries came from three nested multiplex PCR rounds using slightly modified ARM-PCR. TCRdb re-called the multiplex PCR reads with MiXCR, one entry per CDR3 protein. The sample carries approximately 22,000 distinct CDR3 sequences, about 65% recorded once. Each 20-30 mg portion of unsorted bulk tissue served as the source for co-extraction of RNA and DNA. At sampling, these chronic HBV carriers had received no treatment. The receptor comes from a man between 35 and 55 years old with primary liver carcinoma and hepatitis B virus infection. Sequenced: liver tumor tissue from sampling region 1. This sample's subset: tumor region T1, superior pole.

The CDR3 here is CSARAGQRLETQYF. CDR3 coding DNA: TGTAGTGCTAGGGCGGGACAGAGGCTGGAGACCCAGTACTTC. The chain recombines TRBV20-1 with TRBJ2-5; TRBD1 is a possible D gene (7 bases). The CDR3 totals 14 residues. The germline CDR1 and CDR2 sequences are DFQATT and SNEGSKA (reference sequence).